These 5 T cell receptor beta chains were sequenced from one sample in a study of blood T cell repertoires in COVID-19. The data were produced by immunoSEQ multiplex PCR, yet TCRdb's version contains in-frame clones alone and is incomplete. The table includes more than 300,000 clones, roughly 90% detected once. Sample: PBMCs or T cells enriched from blood (not recorded which). The origin of the receptors is a woman aged 25 to 39 who had recovered from COVID-19.

This chain joins TRBV18 and TRBJ2-7; 7 positions agree with TRBD1. The V segment lost 3 bases and the J segment 6 bases; nucleotides outside the gene matches: 2. Germline CDR1 and CDR2: KGHSH and LQKENI. CDR3 length: 12 residues. CDR3 protein: CASSPDRPEQYF. The DNA of the CDR3 is TGTGCCAGCTCACCGGACAGGCCCGAGCAGTACTTC. Using reference TRBV18 and TRBJ2-7 for the parts outside the CDR3, the full variable domain is NAGVMQNPRHLVRRRGQEARLRCSPMKGHSHVYWYRQLPEEGLKFMVYLQKENIIDESGMPKERFSAEFPKEGPSILRIQQVVRGDSAAYFCASSPDRPEQYFGPGTRLTVT.

The V gene is TRBV4-2, the J gene TRBJ2-3; 11 positions match TRBD2. V was pared by 5 bases and J by 2 bases, with 9 bases of the junction left unmatched. Germline loops: CDR1 LGHNA, CDR2 YNFKEQ. The CDR3 runs 17 residues. The DNA for the CDR3 is TGTGCCAGCAGCTCGCCGACTAGCGGGGACTTCACAGATACGCAGTATTTT. Amino acids: CASSSPTSGDFTDTQYF.

The rearrangement links TRBV7-2 to TRBJ1-6; the D gene is possibly TRBD1 (6 bases). V was clipped by 1 base and J by 9 bases, with 13 bases between them. CDR3 length: 15 amino acids. Germline V gene lookup returns CDR1 SGHTA and CDR2 FQGNSA. CDR3 nucleotides: TGTGCCAGCAGCTTAGATGGGACAAGACTTTCACCCCTCCACTTT. This codes for CASSLDGTRLSPLHF.

The chain links TRBV18 to TRBJ1-2; D not resolved. The length of the CDR3 is 13 residues. Trimming left V 3 bases short and J 0 bases short, with 5 bases between. Germline V gene data show CDR1 as KGHSH and CDR2 as LQKENI. The CDR3 loop is CASSPTSNYGYTF. The CDR3 DNA sequence: TGTGCCAGCTCACCGACATCTAACTATGGCTACACCTTC.

This rearrangement joins TRBV6-1 to TRBJ2-1; 9 bases fit TRBD2. CDR1 MNHNS and CDR2 SASEGT come from the germline V gene. Trimming at V came to 2 bases and at J to 4 bases, leaving 3 bases not matched to a gene. The CDR3 runs 15 residues. The DNA of the CDR3 is TGTGCCAGCAGTGAATCCCTAGCGGGATACAATGAGCAGTTCTTC. Amino acids: CASSESLAGYNEQFF.